This TCR beta chain appears in the sequencing data of a study of blood T cell repertoires in COVID-19. Study-level information: The United States, Italy and Spain were the sources of the acute and convalescent COVID-19 samples. Nucleic acid was either cDNA or gDNA, and it came from T cells, B-cell-depleted T cells, or PBMCs.

V was clipped by 7 bases and J by 4 bases; unmatched bases: 3. The CDR3 runs 13 residues. Germline V gene lookup returns CDR1 LGHNT and CDR2 FRNRAP. As processed by the authors: Cell counts per sample came from amplifying reference gene primers. Produced via immunoSEQ multiplex PCR; TCRdb's table is partial and in-frame only. The DNA was the basis for D and trimming; V, J and clone size are from that table. The sample carries 180,000 or so clones, 70% to 90% recorded once. The gene calls are TRBV12-5 and TRBJ2-1; TRBD2 matches 8 bases. The receptor comes from a human donor with active or convalescent COVID-19. The donor label of this sample is uncertain. The material sequenced was peripheral blood. As DNA, the CDR3 is TGTGCTAGTGTAGCGGGGCGTTACAATGAGCAGTTCTTC. Translated: CASVAGRYNEQFF.